This paragraph covers one T cell receptor (beta chain) sequence. The antigen this receptor binds is unknown. No base quality information exists; no much larger clone differs at one position. The sample comes from a study of memory CD4+ T cells and cytomegalovirus serostatus (dated by TCRdb to 2018 to 2020). Turning to the overall study: The cohort comprised about 33 healthy Belgian adults, 9 CMV seropositive and roughly 24 CMV seronegative. CD4+ memory TCRbeta repertoires of a Belgian cohort with known cytomegalovirus serostatus were sequenced in order to replicate a published TCR-based CMV serostatus classifier. Overall study results and their limits: Among the 160 or so previously reported CMV-associated TCRbeta sequences, approximately 67 showed up in the CD4+ memory repertoires, with each one found in between one and five individuals. The results were read as suggesting that the CMV-associated TCR signature is, for the most part, present in the CD4+ memory repertoire. For CMV serostatus prediction, a median bootstrapped AUC of approximately 0.95 was reached with the original framework, and a median bootstrapped AUC of about 0.91 was reached with a US-trained random forest. The original-framework classifier achieved a median bootstrapped AUC of approximately 0.96 with a 95% CI of 0.76-1.00 on the Belgian cohort. Only CD4+CD45RO+ memory cells were sequenced, in contrast to the original study, which included naive and memory CD4+ and CD8+ populations.

Single viable CD3+CD4+CD8-CD45RO+ cells were sorted as memory CD4+ T cells on a FACSAria II. CMV serostatus was determined with a Roche Elecsys assay detecting serum IgG against CMV pp150, pp28, p38 and p52. Following thawing, total CD4+ T cells were enriched through positive selection using CD4 magnetic microbeads. The samples came from a different study that was designed specifically to examine the CD4+ T cell memory repertoire. Peripheral blood mononuclear cells were isolated and cryopreserved following standard operating procedures; serum was stored at -80 °C. Staining used CD3-PerCP (BW264/56), CD4-APC (RPA-T4), CD45RO-PE (UCHT1) and CD8-Pacific Orange (3B5) antibodies, with Sytox blue excluding non-viable cells. Genomic DNA was extracted from sorted cells with the Quick-DNA Microprep Kit. Amplification of TCRbeta DNA was done with the immunoSEQ hsTCRbeta kit, following the protocol from the manufacturer. An Illumina MiSeq instrument was used to sequence the TCRbeta libraries. Concerning the study's data processing: After out-of-frame sequences were removed, 2.4 million or so distinct TCRbeta sequences remained, averaging around 67,000 per individual. Each individual was scored using the number of 164 previously reported CMV-associated TCRbeta sequences that the individual carried and the total number of productive distinct TCRbeta sequences. A beta-binomial model was reimplemented in Python, and random forests from scikit-learn, run with default parameters, were trained on data from the US cohort. Classifier performance on the Belgian cohort was summarized as median AUC with percentile confidence intervals over 10,000 bootstrap iterations. Drawn from immuneACCESS, this table holds only the in-frame rearrangements with V and J called that TCRdb kept. Clones are partly lost; checked studies trace under half to an unresolved V gene and leave the rest unexplained. V, J and clone size were drawn from that table, and D and trimming were deduced from the DNA. The sample includes under 40,000 clones, with around 80% observed a single time. Approximately 5% of the sample goes to the ten largest clones.

Reading from cysteine to phenylalanine, the CDR3 counts 16 amino acids. Only the CDR3 portion is preserved as DNA: 48 bases, with reading frame beginning at the first base. V and J are truncated by 0 bases and 7 bases respectively, leaving an intervening sequence of 16 bases. From a lookup of the germline V gene, CDR1 and CDR2 are MNHEY and SVGAGI. The clonotype was recovered from an adult in good health and CMV-seropositive. The material sequenced was memory CD4+ T cells from blood. This chain is built from TRBV6-5 and TRBJ2-1; the D gene is perhaps TRBD2, from 5 matching bases. CDR3 sequence: CASSYSRGLGGNEQFF. The nucleotide sequence is TGTGCCAGCAGTTACTCGAGAGGGCTAGGAGGAAATGAGCAGTTCTTC.